These 12 T cell receptor beta chains were all obtained from the same sample, sequenced in a study of T cells in Graves' hyperthyroidism and ophthalmopathy. Amplified regions were TCR beta CDR3 sequences from RNA transcripts. With the HTBI primer set, the TCR CDR3 went through a first round of RT-PCR. MiXCR, run by TCRdb on the multiplex PCR reads, gives a single entry per CDR3 protein. The sample yields approximately 600,000 distinct CDR3 sequences, over 12% seen once. Source material: blood. Receptors were obtained from a woman between 18 and 29 years old with Graves' ophthalmopathy.

This clonotype was picked up many times. J is TRBJ1-1 and V is TRBV7-2; D unclear. This CDR3 region has 13 residues. From germline, CDR1 is SGHTA and CDR2 FQGNSA. The V end was cut by 0 bases, the J end by 3 bases, with 5 bases between. In DNA, the CDR3 is TGTGCCAGCAGCTTAGCGCCGGACACTGAAGCTTTCTTT. Residues: CASSLAPDTEAFF.

In its sample, this clonotype was seen many times. V usage is TRBV6-1 and J usage is TRBJ1-1; 11 nucleotides align to TRBD1. The CDR3 totals 18 residues. The V segment lost 5 bases and the J segment 0 bases; nucleotides outside the gene matches: 11. Germline V lookup: CDR1 MNHNS, CDR2 SASEGT. The CDR3 protein is CASSTTSGQGALNTEAFF. CDR3 nucleotides: TGTGCCAGCAGTACGACGAGTGGACAGGGGGCCCTGAACACTGAAGCTTTCTTT.

The chain uses TRBV19 and TRBJ1-1; 8 bases are a match to TRBD1. The CDR3 consists of 15 residues. V was pared by 5 bases and J by 4 bases, with 9 bases of the junction left unmatched. Germline values: CDR1 LNHDA, CDR2 SQIVND (reference sequence). The CDR3 DNA reads as TGTGCCAGTAGTCTACATCAGGGGGCGCTCACTGAAGCTTTCTTT. This encodes CASSLHQGALTEAFF.

The V gene is TRBV11-1, the J gene TRBJ2-5; 7 nucleotides line up with TRBD1. The CDR3 is made up of 16 amino acids. J lost 12 bases, V lost 5 bases, and 21 bases had no gene match. CDR1 is SGHAT and CDR2 is FQDESV in the germline V gene (reference sequence). The CDR3 sequence: CASSNPRQGPSHYEYF. The CDR3 DNA reads TGTGCCAGCAGCAACCCACGACAGGGTCCTTCTCATTACGAGTACTTC.

This clonotype has ten or more counts. The chain employs TRBV30 and TRBJ2-7; 8 bases align to TRBD1. The germline gives CDR1 GTSNPN, CDR2 SVGIG (reference sequence). CDR3 length: 14 amino acids. V gave up 4 bases and J gave up 6 bases; unmatched junction bases: 11. CDR3 bases: TGTGCCTGGACCTTGGACAGGGCCCCACGCGAGCAGTACTTC. Its protein is CAWTLDRAPREQYF.

This clonotype has at least ten counts. The chain links TRBV2 to TRBJ2-7; D gene unclear. This CDR3 has 14 amino acids. CDR1 is SNHLY and CDR2 is FYNNEI in the germline V gene. Trimming stripped 2 bases from V and 2 bases from J, with 10 bases between. This chain's CDR3 is CASSELRLTYEQYF. The DNA for the CDR3 is TGTGCCAGCAGTGAACTCCGCCTGACCTACGAGCAGTACTTC.

This clonotype was detected many times. The V and J genes are TRBV7-3 and TRBJ2-7; 10 positions agree with TRBD2. CDR1 is SGHTA and CDR2 is FQGTGA in the germline V gene. J was trimmed by 4 bases and V by 5 bases; bases with no gene match: 8. This CDR3 region has 15 residues. Written as DNA, the CDR3 is TGTGCCAGCAGCCCGTCTGGGACTAGCGTATACGAGCAGTACTTC. Protein product: CASSPSGTSVYEQYF.

The DNA for the CDR3 is TGTGCCAGTAGTACGGGGACAGGAGAATATAGCAATCAGCCCCAGCATTTT. Translation: CASSTGTGEYSNQPQHF. The J gene is TRBJ1-5, the V gene TRBV19, with 8 positions matching TRBD1. This CDR3 contains 17 residues. Unmatched junction bases numbered 8, after V lost 4 bases and J lost 0 bases. The germline CDR1 and CDR2 sequences are LNHDA and SQIVND (reference sequence).

Only a few counts were recorded for this clonotype. The chain employs TRBV7-3 and TRBJ2-7; 9 bases align to TRBD2. The V segment lost 1 base and the J segment 0 bases; nucleotides outside the gene matches: 4. The CDR3 runs 16 residues. From germline, CDR1 is SGHTA and CDR2 FQGTGA. The CDR3 reads CASSLRGGRASYEQYF. The DNA of the CDR3 is TGTGCCAGCAGCTTAAGGGGCGGGAGGGCCTCCTACGAGCAGTACTTC.

The table lists this clonotype with many counts. The chain joins TRBV28 to TRBJ2-1; D gene uncertain. The germline gives CDR1 MDHEN, CDR2 SYDVKM. Trimming shortened V by 8 bases and J by 0 bases, and 8 bases separated the two germline ends. The CDR3 length is 13 residues. The CDR3 is CASRRRSYNEQFF. Here the CDR3 DNA reads TGTGCCAGCCGGCGTCGCTCCTACAATGAGCAGTTCTTC. Drawing the rest from reference TRBV28 and TRBJ2-1, the complete variable domain is DVKVTQSSRYLVKRTGEKVFLECVQDMDHENMFWYRQDPGLGLRLIYFSYDVKMKEKGDIPEGYSVSREKKERFSLILESASTNQTSMYLCASRRRSYNEQFFGPGTRLTVL.

This clonotype was counted at least ten times. The chain joins TRBV30 to TRBJ2-2; TRBD2 agrees at 10 bases. Trimming took 2 bases from V and 0 from J; bases not matched to a gene: 6. Germline V lookup: CDR1 GTSNPN, CDR2 SVGIG (reference sequence). The CDR3 runs to 17 residues. The CDR3 here is CAWSYGLAETNTGELFF. CDR3 coding DNA: TGTGCCTGGAGTTACGGACTAGCGGAAACGAACACCGGGGAGCTGTTTTTT. The full variable domain, completed using reference TRBV30 and TRBJ2-2, is SQTIHQWPATLVQPVGSPLSLECTVEGTSNPNLYWYRQAAGRGLQLLFYSVGIGQISSEVPQNLSASRPQDRQFILSSKKLLLSDSGFYLCAWSYGLAETNTGELFFGEGSRLTVL.

The chain carries TRBV7-2 and TRBJ2-3; 8 bases agree with TRBD1. Germline V gene sequence: CDR1 SGHTA, CDR2 FQGNSA. V shed 4 bases, J shed 1 base, and the junction held 7 bases outside the gene matches. The CDR3 length is 16 residues. The CDR3 coding sequence is TGTGCCAGCAGCTCACAGCCGGGACAGGGCACAGATACGCAGTATTTT. Protein sequence: CASSSQPGQGTDTQYF.